These 20 T cell receptor beta chains were all obtained from the same sample, sequenced in a study of T cell repertoires in cytomegalovirus infection. These receptors lack a known antigen. Each CDR3 protein gets one entry after TCRdb re-called the reads with MiXCR. The sample shows nearly 700,000 distinct CDR3 sequences, about 33% of them seen only once. This specimen consisted of cultured PBMCs, obtained from culture after CMV antigen stimulation. These receptors came from a human donor in good health (CMV status not recorded). Some clones in this sample may be carry-over from other donors' samples.

This clonotype appeared a few times. The chain joins TRBV6-1 to TRBJ1-1; 7 bases map to TRBD1. Germline lookup yields CDR1 MNHNS and CDR2 SASEGT. This CDR3 has 16 residues. The J segment lost 1 base and the V segment lost 6 bases, leaving 11 bases of the junction unmatched. The CDR3, as DNA: TGTGCCAGCAGCTGGGACAGCCTCCTTCAGAACACTGAAGCTTTCTTT. Translation: CASSWDSLLQNTEAFF.

Many counts were recorded for this clonotype. The rearrangement links TRBV7-2 to TRBJ2-3, with D tentatively TRBD1 (5 bases). This CDR3 region has 15 residues. The V end was cut by 1 base, the J end by 0 bases, with 8 bases between. Germline assignment: CDR1 SGHTA and CDR2 FQGNSA. CDR3 bases: TGTGCCAGCAGCTTAGAGGGGTCTAGCACAGATACGCAGTATTTT. Encoded protein: CASSLEGSSTDTQYF.

The V gene is TRBV5-6, the J gene TRBJ2-7; the D call may be TRBD1 or TRBD2 (5 bases each). Trimming took off 3 bases at V and 0 bases at J, with 13 bases between the two ends. The CDR3 spans 15 residues. The germline CDR1 and CDR2 sequences are SGHDT and YYEEEE. The CDR3 loop reads CASSWGTFSSYEQYF. The DNA for the CDR3 is TGTGCCAGCAGCTGGGGGACCTTCAGCTCCTACGAGCAGTACTTC.

In this sample, this clonotype turned up a few times. This rearrangement joins TRBV7-2 to TRBJ1-2, with TRBD1 matching 9 bases. In germline, CDR1 is SGHTA, CDR2 FQGNSA. The V gene end was trimmed by 0 bases and the J gene end by 3 bases; junction bases not matched to a gene: 5. The CDR3 spans 16 residues. The CDR3 loop is CASSLARRTGDYGYTF. The CDR3 nucleotides are TGTGCCAGCAGCTTAGCGCGACGGACAGGGGACTATGGCTACACCTTC.

Note on this clonotype: Since a much larger clone is just one base distant, this may be a read error. The rearrangement links TRBV12-3 or TRBV12-4 to TRBJ2-7; 8 bases align to TRBD1. V was clipped by 10 bases and J by 9 bases; unmatched bases: 17. The CDR3 sequence is 14 residues long. For the CDR3, the DNA is TGTGCCAACAGACAGGGGATTAGCTTGAGCGGGCAGTACTTC. Its protein is CANRQGISLSGQYF.

The chain links TRBV5-3 to TRBJ2-5, with 9 bases aligning to TRBD2. TRBV5-3 is an open reading frame whose function is uncertain. The CDR3 sequence is 15 residues long. The J segment lost 2 bases and the V segment lost 4 bases, leaving 6 bases of the junction unmatched. CDR3 nucleotide sequence: TGTGCCAGAAGCCTACAGCGGGAGGTACAAGAGACCCAGTACTTC. Its translation is CARSLQREVQETQYF.

This clonotype was recorded a few times. The chain joins TRBV27 to TRBJ1-6; D remains ambiguous. V was pared by 5 bases and J by 0 bases, with 11 bases between. The CDR3 totals 16 residues. Germline assignment: CDR1 MNHEY and CDR2 SMNVEV (reference sequence). The chain's CDR3 is CASSPRRSSYNSPLHF. The CDR3 region has the DNA TGTGCCAGCAGTCCACGCCGCAGCTCCTATAATTCACCCCTCCACTTT.

This clonotype was detected only a few times. Because the CDR3's place on the DNA is in doubt, the DNA is left out and the CDR3 is given as listed by TCRdb. The CDR3: CASSKVSVSGVARQPQHF. The chain links TRBV19 to TRBJ1-5; no check of the table's D call, TRBD1, against the DNA was made. The length of the CDR3 is 18 amino acids, counting both ends. From germline, CDR1 is LNHDA and CDR2 SQIVND (reference sequence).

The chain recombines TRBV6-5 with TRBJ2-2; TRBD2 matches 7 bases. Germline V gene lookup returns CDR1 MNHEY and CDR2 SVGAGI. CDR3 length equals 16 residues. V lost 6 bases and J lost 5; bases outside the gene matches: 12. As DNA, the CDR3 is TGTGCCAGCAGCCGCCTCGCTAGCGGAAAGACCGGGGAGCTGTTTTTT. As protein: CASSRLASGKTGELFF.

The chain employs TRBV27 and TRBJ2-5; 8 bases match TRBD1. V dropped 4 bases and J dropped 5; count of bases not matched to a gene: 12. Germline CDR1 MNHEY, CDR2 SMNVEV (reference sequence). There are 16 residues in the CDR3. The CDR3 loop is CASSSRRQGRHETQYF. The DNA for the CDR3 is TGTGCCAGCAGTTCCCGCCGACAGGGGAGGCATGAGACCCAGTACTTC.

This clonotype was recorded at least ten times. The V and J genes are TRBV7-2 and TRBJ2-1; 7 nucleotides align to TRBD2. The CDR3 has 14 amino acids. Unmatched junction bases numbered 9, after V lost 5 bases and J lost 8 bases. Germline V gene sequence: CDR1 SGHTA, CDR2 FQGNSA. CDR3: CASSPWTSYDEQFF. CDR3 sequence (DNA): TGTGCCAGCAGCCCCTGGACTAGTTATGATGAGCAGTTCTTC.

In its sample, this clonotype was seen a few times. The gene calls are TRBV19 and TRBJ2-3, with TRBD2 identical over 10 bases. V was clipped by 6 bases and J by 4 bases; unmatched bases: 10. CDR3 length: 16 amino acids. Germline CDR1 LNHDA, CDR2 SQIVND (reference sequence). CDR3 amino acids: CASSPRLAGDADTQYF. The CDR3 DNA reads as TGTGCCAGTAGCCCTAGGCTAGCGGGAGACGCAGATACGCAGTATTTT.

This clonotype appeared a few times. The rearrangement uses TRBV7-8 and TRBJ1-2, with 10 bases identical to TRBD1. Germline V gene sequence: CDR1 SGHVS, CDR2 FQNEAQ. V lost 5 bases to trimming and J lost 7 bases; unmatched junction nucleotides: 7. CDR3 length equals 14 residues. CDR3 region: CASSPRDRGGGYTF. As DNA, the CDR3 is TGTGCCAGCAGCCCCCGGGACAGGGGAGGTGGCTACACCTTC.

This clonotype was observed a few times. The chain joins TRBV19 to TRBJ2-5; 9 nucleotides line up with TRBD1. V shed 5 bases, J shed 4 bases, and the junction held 8 bases outside the gene matches. Germline CDR1 and CDR2: LNHDA and SQIVND (reference sequence). The CDR3 is made up of 15 amino acids. Here the CDR3 DNA reads TGTGCCAGTAGTGGGACGGGACAGGGCGGAGAGACCCAGTACTTC. Translating it yields CASSGTGQGGETQYF.

This chain joins TRBV20-1 and TRBJ2-3; D could derive from TRBD1 or TRBD2 (6 bases each). The V end lost 0 bases, the J end lost 3 bases, and 13 bases lay between the germline ends. The CDR3 runs 15 residues. Germline V CDR1 and CDR2: DFQATT, SNEGSKA (reference sequence). In nucleotides, the CDR3 is TGCAGTGCTAGAGATGGGGGGCACTCTACAGATACGCAGTATTTT. This codes for CSARDGGHSTDTQYF.

This clonotype was detected only once. CDR3 in amino acids: CATSRDTMSGELFF. CDR3 coding DNA: TGTGCCACCAGCAGAGATACTATGTCCGGGGAGCTGTTTTTT. V and J are TRBV15 and TRBJ2-2; D unresolved. From germline, CDR1 is LNHNV and CDR2 YYDKDF (reference sequence). The CDR3 extends over 14 amino acids. The V end lost 0 bases, the J end lost 6 bases, and 8 bases lay between the germline ends. Filled out from reference TRBV15 and TRBJ2-2, the complete variable domain reads DAMVIQNPRYQVTQFGKPVTLSCSQTLNHNVMYWYQQKSSQAPKLLFHYYDKDFNNEADTPDNFQSRRPNTSFCFLDIRSPGLGDTAMYLCATSRDTMSGELFFGEGSRLTVL.

The chain is built from TRBV20-1 and TRBJ1-4; no clear D. This CDR3 region has 11 residues. Per germline, CDR1 DFQATT and CDR2 SNEGSKA (reference sequence). CDR3 in DNA: TGCACCCTGCCTTTGGGTGAAAAACTGTTTTTT. Translation gives CTLPLGEKLFF.

In its sample, this clonotype was seen a few times. The J gene is TRBJ2-1, the V gene TRBV7-8; tentatively, D is TRBD1 or TRBD2 (6 bases each). The CDR3 extends over 15 amino acids. Germline V gene data show CDR1 as SGHVS and CDR2 as FQNEAQ. Trimming cost V 5 bases and J 8 bases, with 19 bases left between them. The CDR3 loop reads CASSATGGPLDEQFF. DNA of the CDR3: TGTGCCAGCAGCGCCACCGGGGGCCCCTTGGATGAGCAGTTCTTC.

This chain links TRBV28 with TRBJ1-2; 7 nucleotides align to TRBD1. The J segment lost 7 bases and the V segment lost 8 bases, leaving 10 bases of the junction unmatched. This CDR3 is 13 amino acids long. Germline CDR1 and CDR2: MDHEN and SYDVKM. As DNA, the CDR3 is TGTGCCAGCGGCGGGACAGAACTGGGTGGCTACACCTTC. Translation: CASGGTELGGYTF.

The table lists this clonotype with many counts. V gene TRBV7-2 combines with J gene TRBJ2-2; a weak D match, TRBD2 (6 bases). From germline, CDR1 is SGHTA and CDR2 FQGNSA. This CDR3 is built from 15 residues. V lost 7 bases and J lost 1, with 13 bases in between. The CDR3 sequence: CASKTAGQNTGELFF. As DNA, the CDR3 is TGTGCCAGCAAGACCGCGGGGCAGAACACCGGGGAGCTGTTTTTT.